This is a list of T cell receptor beta chains from one sample in a study of post-analysis software for immune sequencing data. Using its own MiXCR run on the PCR reads, TCRdb lists one record per CDR3 protein. The top ten clones hold 6% to 9% of a sample with hundreds of thousands of distinct CDR3 sequences, approximately 38% of them seen once. Sequencing was carried out using blood. The receptors stem from a girl aged 2 to 9 with multiple sclerosis. CDR3s include the opening cysteine and the closing phenylalanine or tryptophan. The order of the fields is CDR3 DNA, CDR3 protein, clone size, J gene, D gene, V gene. The D gene is left open where the match is weak. Not all rows give a size; the values are once, few, many and, for expanded clones, a class.

CDR3nt: TGTGCCAGCAGCCCACAGGGGGGGAGGGTTTACAATGAGCAGTTCTTC
CDR3aa: CASSPQGGRVYNEQFF
abundance: few
j_gene: TRBJ2-1
d_gene: -
v_gene: TRBV7-2

CDR3nt: TGTGCCAGCAGCTCTTTAGCCACAGGGGAGGGTGGCTACACCTTC
CDR3aa: CASSSLATGEGGYTF
abundance: once
j_gene: TRBJ1-2
d_gene: TRBD1
v_gene: TRBV7-2

CDR3nt: TGTGCCAGCAGAAAACAGGGTAACCAAGAGACCCAGTACTTC
CDR3aa: CASRKQGNQETQYF
abundance: -
j_gene: TRBJ2-5
d_gene: -
v_gene: TRBV2

CDR3nt: TGCGCCAGCAGACCCGGGACACCCTATTCACCCCCCCACTTT
CDR3aa: CASRPGTPYSPPHF
abundance: -
j_gene: TRBJ1-6
d_gene: -
v_gene: TRBV5-1

CDR3nt: TGTGCCACCAGCCCGCCCGCTGGAAACACCATATATTTT
CDR3aa: CATSPPAGNTIYF
abundance: few
j_gene: TRBJ1-3
d_gene: -
v_gene: TRBV15

CDR3nt: TGTGCCAGCAGACTAGCGGAAACCTACGAGCAGTACTTC
CDR3aa: CASRLAETYEQYF
abundance: -
j_gene: TRBJ2-7
d_gene: TRBD2
v_gene: TRBV12-3/TRBV12-4

CDR3nt: TGTGCCAGCAGTCCTGAGGGAACCTACAATGAGCAGTTCTTC
CDR3aa: CASSPEGTYNEQFF
abundance: -
j_gene: TRBJ2-1
d_gene: -
v_gene: TRBV12-3/TRBV12-4

CDR3nt: TGCAGCGTTGAAGGTATCGGACAGGGGGCGCGGGATGGCTACACCTTC
CDR3aa: CSVEGIGQGARDGYTF
abundance: -
j_gene: TRBJ1-2
d_gene: TRBD1
v_gene: TRBV29-1

CDR3nt: TGCGCCAGCAGCTTGGTTCGGTTGACCCAGCGTCACGAGCAGTACTTC
CDR3aa: CASSLVRLTQRHEQYF
abundance: -
j_gene: TRBJ2-7
d_gene: -
v_gene: TRBV5-1

CDR3nt: TGCAGCGTTGGTTCGGACTCCACTTATGGCTACACCTTC
CDR3aa: CSVGSDSTYGYTF
abundance: few
j_gene: TRBJ1-2
d_gene: -
v_gene: TRBV29-1

CDR3nt: TGCAGTGCTAGAGATGGTGGGGGGAGCTCCTACAATGAGCAGTTCTTC
CDR3aa: CSARDGGGSSYNEQFF
abundance: -
j_gene: TRBJ2-1
d_gene: -
v_gene: TRBV20-1

CDR3nt: TGTGCCAGCAGTGGACTGGAAGAGACCCAGTACTTC
CDR3aa: CASSGLEETQYF
abundance: -
j_gene: TRBJ2-5
d_gene: -
v_gene: TRBV12-3/TRBV12-4

CDR3nt: TGTGCCAGCAGCTCCCACGAGACAGGCGGATATGGCTACACCTTC
CDR3aa: CASSSHETGGYGYTF
abundance: few
j_gene: TRBJ1-2
d_gene: -
v_gene: TRBV7-2

CDR3nt: TGCGCCAGCAGCTTGCACAGGACAGAGAACACTGAAGCTTTCTTT
CDR3aa: CASSLHRTENTEAFF
abundance: few
j_gene: TRBJ1-1
d_gene: -
v_gene: TRBV5-1

CDR3nt: TGTGCCAGCAGAACCGGGACTACCTACAATGAGCAGTTCTTC
CDR3aa: CASRTGTTYNEQFF
abundance: -
j_gene: TRBJ2-1
d_gene: TRBD2
v_gene: TRBV25-1